This is a list of T cell receptor beta chains from one sample in a study of blood T cell repertoires in COVID-19. The protocol was immunoSEQ multiplex PCR, while the TCRdb copy is restricted to in-frame clones and leaves out a portion. The sample has about 69,000 clones, 60% to 85% seen once. The sample comprised peripheral blood. The receptors come from a man aged 55-75 years with acute or convalescent COVID-19. Each CDR3 is given with its conserved first and last residue. D genes are given only for firm matches. Size values are once, few and many counts, or a class for expanded clones, and some rows have none.

cdr3_length: 15
v_call: TRBV18
j_call: TRBJ1-1
d_call: TRBD1
clone_size: NA
cdr3_aa: CASSPPDRGQAFGFF
cdr3_nt: TGTGCCAGCTCACCACCGGACAGGGGGCAAGCATTCGGTTTCTTT

cdr3_length: 14
v_call: TRBV10-2
j_call: TRBJ2-3
d_call: TRBD2
clone_size: NA
cdr3_aa: CAILREGGTDTQYF
cdr3_nt: TGCGCCATCCTGAGGGAGGGAGGCACAGATACGCAGTATTTT

cdr3_length: 15
v_call: TRBV6-5
j_call: TRBJ1-6
d_call: TRBD1
clone_size: NA
cdr3_aa: CASSYEGTGNSPLHF
cdr3_nt: TGTGCCAGCAGTTACGAGGGGACAGGGAACTCACCCCTCCACTTT

cdr3_length: 16
v_call: TRBV28
j_call: TRBJ1-5
d_call: TRBD1
clone_size: once
cdr3_aa: CASSSRTGVGNQPQHF
cdr3_nt: TGTGCCAGCAGTTCGCGGACAGGGGTAGGCAATCAGCCCCAGCATTTT

cdr3_length: 14
v_call: TRBV6-5
j_call: TRBJ1-2
d_call: TRBD1
clone_size: NA
cdr3_aa: CASRGTGGLYGYTF
cdr3_nt: TGTGCCAGCAGGGGGACAGGGGGCCTCTATGGCTACACCTTC

cdr3_length: 13
v_call: TRBV29-1
j_call: TRBJ1-1
d_call: NA
clone_size: NA
cdr3_aa: CSVAQVLNTEAFF
cdr3_nt: TGCAGCGTTGCTCAGGTACTCAACACTGAAGCTTTCTTT

cdr3_length: 13
v_call: TRBV7-2
j_call: TRBJ2-7
d_call: NA
clone_size: NA
cdr3_aa: CASSLALTSFPYF
cdr3_nt: TGTGCCAGCAGCTTAGCTCTGACAAGCTTTCCGTACTTC

cdr3_length: 13
v_call: TRBV2
j_call: TRBJ1-1
d_call: NA
clone_size: NA
cdr3_aa: CASSPTGNTEAFF
cdr3_nt: TGTGCCAGCAGTCCGACAGGGAACACTGAAGCTTTCTTT

cdr3_length: 15
v_call: TRBV2
j_call: TRBJ2-7
d_call: NA
clone_size: NA
cdr3_aa: CASSEASGFNYEQYF
cdr3_nt: TGTGCCAGCAGTGAAGCATCAGGGTTTAACTACGAGCAGTACTTC

cdr3_length: 13
v_call: TRBV12-3/TRBV12-4
j_call: TRBJ1-2
d_call: TRBD1
clone_size: NA
cdr3_aa: CASGMGQGAGYTF
cdr3_nt: TGTGCCAGCGGTATGGGGCAGGGGGCGGGCTACACCTTC

cdr3_length: 15
v_call: TRBV13
j_call: TRBJ2-7
d_call: TRBD2
clone_size: NA
cdr3_aa: CASSFLGGTSYEQYF
cdr3_nt: TGTGCCAGCAGCTTCCTCGGGGGGACCTCCTACGAGCAGTACTTC

cdr3_length: 17
v_call: TRBV7-2
j_call: TRBJ2-7
d_call: TRBD1
clone_size: once
cdr3_aa: CASSYRTGQPRTYEQYF
cdr3_nt: TGTGCCAGCAGCTACCGGACAGGGCAACCCCGTACCTACGAGCAGTACTTC

cdr3_length: 12
v_call: TRBV6-5
j_call: TRBJ2-7
d_call: NA
clone_size: NA
cdr3_aa: CASSRVLPEQYF
cdr3_nt: TGTGCCAGCAGCAGGGTGCTACCCGAGCAGTACTTC

cdr3_length: 15
v_call: TRBV5-8
j_call: TRBJ1-2
d_call: TRBD1
clone_size: NA
cdr3_aa: CASSSPGTGFYGYTF
cdr3_nt: TGTGCCAGCAGCTCACCCGGGACAGGGTTCTATGGCTACACCTTC

cdr3_length: 16
v_call: TRBV4-1
j_call: TRBJ2-2
d_call: TRBD1
clone_size: NA
cdr3_aa: CASSHAPGQGFGELFF
cdr3_nt: TGCGCCAGCAGCCATGCACCGGGACAGGGCTTCGGGGAGCTGTTTTTT

cdr3_length: 15
v_call: TRBV21-1
j_call: TRBJ2-1
d_call: NA
clone_size: NA
cdr3_aa: CASSKVAASYNEQFF
cdr3_nt: TGTGCCAGCAGCAAAGTCGCGGCCTCCTACAATGAGCAGTTCTTC

cdr3_length: 15
v_call: TRBV6-5
j_call: TRBJ1-1
d_call: NA
clone_size: few
cdr3_aa: CASTRPGGRNTEAFF
cdr3_nt: TGTGCCAGCACCAGACCGGGGGGGAGGAACACTGAAGCTTTCTTT

cdr3_length: 14
v_call: TRBV4-3
j_call: TRBJ2-5
d_call: NA
clone_size: few
cdr3_aa: CASSRGLQVETQYF
cdr3_nt: TGCGCCAGCAGCCGGGGCCTCCAGGTAGAGACCCAGTACTTC

cdr3_length: 13
v_call: TRBV16
j_call: TRBJ1-1
d_call: NA
clone_size: NA
cdr3_aa: CASSQWGRTEAFF
cdr3_nt: TGTGCCAGCAGCCAATGGGGCCGGACTGAAGCTTTCTTT

cdr3_length: 12
v_call: TRBV14
j_call: TRBJ1-2
d_call: NA
clone_size: NA
cdr3_aa: CASSQIRGGYTF
cdr3_nt: TGTGCCAGCAGCCAAATCCGAGGTGGCTACACCTTC

cdr3_length: 16
v_call: TRBV11-1
j_call: TRBJ1-1
d_call: TRBD1
clone_size: few
cdr3_aa: CASSIGTGGMNTEAFF
cdr3_nt: TGTGCCAGCAGCATCGGGACAGGGGGTATGAACACTGAAGCTTTCTTT

cdr3_length: 15
v_call: TRBV11-2
j_call: TRBJ2-7
d_call: TRBD1
clone_size: NA
cdr3_aa: CASSLGQGWIYEQYF
cdr3_nt: TGTGCCAGCAGCTTAGGACAGGGTTGGATCTACGAGCAGTACTTC

cdr3_length: 14
v_call: TRBV7-9
j_call: TRBJ1-2
d_call: NA
clone_size: NA
cdr3_aa: CASSFSGMAYGYTF
cdr3_nt: TGTGCCAGCAGCTTTTCAGGGATGGCCTATGGCTACACCTTC

cdr3_length: 16
v_call: TRBV27
j_call: TRBJ2-7
d_call: TRBD2
clone_size: NA
cdr3_aa: CASSRPGLVGLGEQYF
cdr3_nt: TGTGCCAGCAGTCGACCGGGACTAGTTGGCTTAGGGGAGCAGTACTTC

cdr3_length: 16
v_call: TRBV6-2/TRBV6-3
j_call: TRBJ1-5
d_call: NA
clone_size: once
cdr3_aa: CASSNHRTFAFQPQHF
cdr3_nt: TGTGCCAGCAGTAATCACAGGACCTTCGCTTTCCAGCCCCAGCATTTT

cdr3_length: 13
v_call: TRBV27
j_call: TRBJ1-1
d_call: TRBD1
clone_size: NA
cdr3_aa: CASSPTNRGQAFF
cdr3_nt: TGTGCCAGCAGTCCTACTAACAGGGGGCAAGCTTTCTTT

cdr3_length: 12
v_call: TRBV7-2
j_call: TRBJ2-3
d_call: NA
clone_size: NA
cdr3_aa: CASSKHTDTQYF
cdr3_nt: TGTGCCAGCAGCAAACACACAGATACGCAGTATTTT

cdr3_length: 15
v_call: TRBV7-2
j_call: TRBJ2-1
d_call: TRBD1
clone_size: NA
cdr3_aa: CASSLATGGQYEQFF
cdr3_nt: TGTGCCAGCAGCTTAGCAACAGGGGGCCAGTATGAGCAGTTCTTC

cdr3_length: 14
v_call: TRBV7-9
j_call: TRBJ1-2
d_call: NA
clone_size: NA
cdr3_aa: CASSFENGVGGYTF
cdr3_nt: TGTGCCAGCAGCTTCGAGAACGGGGTAGGGGGCTACACCTTC

cdr3_length: 16
v_call: TRBV3-1/TRBV3-2
j_call: TRBJ1-4
d_call: NA
clone_size: NA
cdr3_aa: CASSQRAVQGSEKLFF
cdr3_nt: TGTGCCAGCAGCCAAAGAGCGGTCCAGGGGTCTGAAAAACTGTTTTTT

cdr3_length: 15
v_call: TRBV27
j_call: TRBJ1-2
d_call: NA
clone_size: NA
cdr3_aa: CASSLSGTSNYGYTF
cdr3_nt: TGTGCCAGCAGTTTATCCGGGACATCTAACTATGGCTACACCTTC

cdr3_length: 16
v_call: TRBV4-3
j_call: TRBJ1-1
d_call: NA
clone_size: NA
cdr3_aa: CASSTTGWRLNTEAFF
cdr3_nt: TGCGCCAGCAGTACTACAGGGTGGCGCCTGAACACTGAAGCTTTCTTT

cdr3_length: 15
v_call: TRBV5-6
j_call: TRBJ2-7
d_call: TRBD1
clone_size: once
cdr3_aa: CASSWGTAGDYEQYF
cdr3_nt: TGTGCCAGCAGCTGGGGGACAGCTGGGGACTACGAGCAGTACTTC

cdr3_length: 11
v_call: TRBV20-1
j_call: TRBJ1-1
d_call: NA
clone_size: NA
cdr3_aa: CSARDRPEAFF
cdr3_nt: TGCAGTGCTAGAGACAGGCCCGAAGCTTTCTTT

cdr3_length: 15
v_call: TRBV4-3
j_call: TRBJ2-1
d_call: TRBD2
clone_size: NA
cdr3_aa: CASSQGLANYNEQFF
cdr3_nt: TGCGCCAGCAGCCAGGGACTAGCGAACTACAATGAGCAGTTCTTC

cdr3_length: 13
v_call: TRBV19
j_call: TRBJ2-5
d_call: TRBD1
clone_size: NA
cdr3_aa: CASADRGLETQYF
cdr3_nt: TGTGCCAGCGCGGACAGGGGGCTCGAGACCCAGTACTTC

cdr3_length: 15
v_call: TRBV29-1
j_call: TRBJ1-1
d_call: TRBD1
clone_size: NA
cdr3_aa: CSAPGSGTVNTEAFF
cdr3_nt: TGCAGCGCCCCGGGCTCCGGGACAGTGAACACTGAAGCTTTCTTT

cdr3_length: 13
v_call: TRBV7-2
j_call: TRBJ1-2
d_call: NA
clone_size: few
cdr3_aa: CASSLQGLDGYTF
cdr3_nt: TGTGCCAGCAGCTTACAGGGACTGGATGGCTACACCTTC

cdr3_length: 17
v_call: TRBV7-6
j_call: TRBJ1-3
d_call: NA
clone_size: NA
cdr3_aa: CASSAQGQLDYGNTIYF
cdr3_nt: TGTGCCAGCAGCGCACAAGGACAGCTCGACTATGGAAACACCATATATTTT

cdr3_length: 16
v_call: TRBV3-1/TRBV3-2
j_call: TRBJ2-5
d_call: NA
clone_size: NA
cdr3_aa: CASSQDLWPGGETQYF
cdr3_nt: TGTGCCAGCAGCCAAGATTTGTGGCCAGGGGGGGAGACCCAGTACTTC

cdr3_length: 14
v_call: TRBV2
j_call: TRBJ1-5
d_call: TRBD1
clone_size: NA
cdr3_aa: CASSEHAGGQPQHF
cdr3_nt: TGTGCCAGCAGTGAACATGCAGGGGGGCAGCCCCAGCATTTT

cdr3_length: 16
v_call: TRBV5-1
j_call: TRBJ2-7
d_call: TRBD1
clone_size: NA
cdr3_aa: CASGEGPGQGSSEQYF
cdr3_nt: TGCGCCAGCGGGGAGGGACCGGGACAGGGTTCAAGCGAGCAGTACTTC

cdr3_length: 14
v_call: TRBV5-4
j_call: TRBJ1-3
d_call: NA
clone_size: NA
cdr3_aa: CASSLDNAGNTIYF
cdr3_nt: TGTGCCAGCAGCTTGGACAATGCTGGAAACACCATATATTTT

cdr3_length: 17
v_call: TRBV10-3
j_call: TRBJ2-7
d_call: NA
clone_size: NA
cdr3_aa: CAISDLLGASSGYEQYF
cdr3_nt: TGTGCCATCAGTGACTTGTTGGGGGCCTCAAGTGGGTACGAGCAGTACTTC

cdr3_length: 13
v_call: TRBV7-3
j_call: TRBJ2-1
d_call: NA
clone_size: NA
cdr3_aa: CASSSPQGNEQFF
cdr3_nt: TGTGCCAGCAGCTCACCACAGGGAAATGAGCAGTTCTTC

cdr3_length: 17
v_call: TRBV19
j_call: TRBJ1-6
d_call: TRBD1
clone_size: NA
cdr3_aa: CASSIEGQGASWSPLHF
cdr3_nt: TGTGCCAGTAGTATAGAGGGACAGGGGGCCTCTTGGTCACCCCTCCACTTT

cdr3_length: 15
v_call: TRBV18
j_call: TRBJ1-1
d_call: TRBD1
clone_size: NA
cdr3_aa: CASSPSKTGTTEAFF
cdr3_nt: TGTGCCAGCTCACCCTCAAAGACAGGGACGACTGAAGCTTTCTTT

cdr3_length: 18
v_call: TRBV27
j_call: TRBJ1-1
d_call: TRBD1
clone_size: NA
cdr3_aa: CASSFFFSDPGQHTEAFF
cdr3_nt: TGTGCCAGCAGTTTTTTTTTCTCTGACCCGGGACAGCACACTGAAGCTTTCTTT

cdr3_length: 14
v_call: TRBV7-8
j_call: TRBJ1-5
d_call: NA
clone_size: NA
cdr3_aa: CASSLPQVFQPQHF
cdr3_nt: TGTGCCAGCAGCTTACCGCAGGTATTTCAGCCCCAGCATTTT

cdr3_length: 15
v_call: TRBV27
j_call: TRBJ1-1
d_call: TRBD1
clone_size: NA
cdr3_aa: CASSPRDRGYTEAFF
cdr3_nt: TGTGCCAGCAGTCCAAGGGACAGGGGGTATACTGAAGCTTTCTTT

cdr3_length: 14
v_call: TRBV7-9
j_call: TRBJ1-6
d_call: NA
clone_size: NA
cdr3_aa: CASSLEQYNSPLHF
cdr3_nt: TGTGCCAGCAGCTTAGAACAGTATAATTCACCCCTCCACTTT

cdr3_length: 16
v_call: TRBV5-1
j_call: TRBJ2-7
d_call: TRBD2
clone_size: NA
cdr3_aa: CASSLSSGTLSYEQYF
cdr3_nt: TGCGCCAGCAGCTTGTCTAGCGGGACACTCTCCTACGAGCAGTACTTC

cdr3_length: 15
v_call: TRBV15
j_call: TRBJ2-7
d_call: NA
clone_size: once
cdr3_aa: CATSSGQSNVYEQYF
cdr3_nt: TGTGCCACCAGCAGTGGACAGAGTAACGTCTACGAGCAGTACTTC

cdr3_length: 14
v_call: TRBV27
j_call: TRBJ2-5
d_call: NA
clone_size: NA
cdr3_aa: CASRRGGVQETQYF
cdr3_nt: TGTGCCAGCAGGCGAGGGGGGGTCCAAGAGACCCAGTACTTC

cdr3_length: 15
v_call: TRBV7-9
j_call: TRBJ2-7
d_call: TRBD1
clone_size: NA
cdr3_aa: CASTTGGISGNEQYF
cdr3_nt: TGTGCCAGCACTACAGGGGGAATTTCAGGGAACGAGCAGTACTTC

cdr3_length: 13
v_call: TRBV5-4
j_call: TRBJ1-1
d_call: NA
clone_size: NA
cdr3_aa: CASSLVTGEKAFF
cdr3_nt: TGTGCCAGCAGCTTGGTGACGGGGGAAAAAGCTTTCTTT

cdr3_length: 17
v_call: TRBV18
j_call: TRBJ2-6
d_call: NA
clone_size: once
cdr3_aa: CASSPPPASSGANVLTF
cdr3_nt: TGTGCCAGCTCACCACCCCCAGCGAGCTCTGGGGCCAACGTCCTGACTTTC

cdr3_length: 14
v_call: TRBV6-5
j_call: TRBJ1-1
d_call: NA
clone_size: NA
cdr3_aa: CASSYSTENTEAFF
cdr3_nt: TGTGCCAGCAGTTACTCCACAGAGAACACTGAAGCTTTCTTT